The clone carrying this TCR beta chain has a count of ten or more. These data belong to a study of T cells in Graves' hyperthyroidism and ophthalmopathy. It was RNA transcripts that yielded the amplified TCR beta CDR3 regions. HTBI primers were the set used in a first-round RT-PCR of the TCR CDR3. TCRdb analysed the multiplex PCR reads with MiXCR anew, one entry per CDR3 protein. The sample lists approximately 400,000 distinct CDR3 sequences, around a sixth occurring once. Sequenced: blood. The TCR originated in a woman between 18 and 30 years old with Graves' hyperthyroidism.

CDR3 coding DNA: TGTGCCAGCAGGAGACGACAGAGCTCCTACAATGAGCAGTTCTTC. Residues: CASRRRQSSYNEQFF. The chain recombines TRBV6-1 with TRBJ2-1; perhaps TRBD1 as D (5 bases). This CDR3 has 15 amino acids. Trimming shortened V by 6 bases and J by 0 bases, and 12 bases separated the two germline ends. Germline V gene data show CDR1 as MNHNS and CDR2 as SASEGT.